The following is a T cell receptor beta chain sequence with its context. Its antigen is unknown. Reverse transcription of extracted RNA yielded cDNA, which provided the sequencing template. TCRdb's table, derived via immunoSEQ multiplex PCR, lists solely in-frame clones and lacks some. The repertoire consists of about 87,000 clones, with around 71% occurring once and the leading ten covering 15% to 20%. The V segment lost 6 bases and the J segment 4 bases; nucleotides outside the gene matches: 5. The germline CDR1 and CDR2 sequences are ENHRY and SYGVKD. This CDR3 comprises 13 residues. The data derive from a study of CD8+ T cells in alopecia areata. As for the study in general: The duration of tofacitinib was 6 to 18 months, with 6 months off drug afterward.

Overall study findings and caveats: Elevated clonality characterized lesional scalp relative to normal scalp, particularly in alopecia totalis/universalis. On tofacitinib, scalp clonality and expanded CD8+ clones among top 100 fell significantly.

Treatment defined: oral pan-JAK inhibitor, 5-10 mg twice daily. This specimen consisted of CD8+ T cells sorted from blood, obtained around week 44, from a patient treated with tofacitinib. The gene calls are TRBV10-3 and TRBJ1-2; 7 bases match TRBD1. The origin of this receptor is a human donor with alopecia areata. The CDR3 region has the DNA TGTGCCATCAGCCCGGGACAGCTCTATGGCTACACCTTC. Translated, it gives CAISPGQLYGYTF.